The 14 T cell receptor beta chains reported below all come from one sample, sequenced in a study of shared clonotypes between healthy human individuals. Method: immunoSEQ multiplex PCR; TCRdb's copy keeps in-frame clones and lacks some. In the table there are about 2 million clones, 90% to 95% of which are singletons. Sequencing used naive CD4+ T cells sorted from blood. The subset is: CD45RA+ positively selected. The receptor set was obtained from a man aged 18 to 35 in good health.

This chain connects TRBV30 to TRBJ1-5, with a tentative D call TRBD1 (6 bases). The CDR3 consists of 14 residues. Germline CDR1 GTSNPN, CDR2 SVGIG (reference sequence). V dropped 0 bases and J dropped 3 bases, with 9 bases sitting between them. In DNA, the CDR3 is TGTGCCTGGAGTGTTAGGGGGGCCAATCAGCCCCAGCATTTT. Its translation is CAWSVRGANQPQHF.

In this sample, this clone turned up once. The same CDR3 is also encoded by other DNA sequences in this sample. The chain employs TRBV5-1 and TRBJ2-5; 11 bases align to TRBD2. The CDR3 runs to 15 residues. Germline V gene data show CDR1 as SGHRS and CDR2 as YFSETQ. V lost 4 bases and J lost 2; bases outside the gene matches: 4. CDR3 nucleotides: TGCGCCAGCAGCCCGGGGACTAGCGGTCAAGAGACCCAGTACTTC. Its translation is CASSPGTSGQETQYF.

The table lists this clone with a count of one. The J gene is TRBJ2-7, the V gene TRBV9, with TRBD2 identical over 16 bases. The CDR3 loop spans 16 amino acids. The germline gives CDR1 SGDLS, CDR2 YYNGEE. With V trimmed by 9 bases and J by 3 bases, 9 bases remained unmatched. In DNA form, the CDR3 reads TGTGCCATTTTAGGGACTAGCGGGAGGGCCCTCTACGAGCAGTACTTC. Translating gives CAILGTSGRALYEQYF.

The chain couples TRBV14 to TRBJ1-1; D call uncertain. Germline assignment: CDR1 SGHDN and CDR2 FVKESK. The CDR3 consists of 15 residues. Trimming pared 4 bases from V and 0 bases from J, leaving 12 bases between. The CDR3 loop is CASSRQQNMNTEAFF. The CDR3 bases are TGTGCCAGCAGCCGCCAACAGAACATGAACACTGAAGCTTTCTTT.

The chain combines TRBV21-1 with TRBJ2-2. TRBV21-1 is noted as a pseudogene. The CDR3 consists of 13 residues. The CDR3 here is CASRLGGTGELFF. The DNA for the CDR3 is TGTGCCAGCAGATTGGGCGGCACCGGGGAGCTGTTTTTT.

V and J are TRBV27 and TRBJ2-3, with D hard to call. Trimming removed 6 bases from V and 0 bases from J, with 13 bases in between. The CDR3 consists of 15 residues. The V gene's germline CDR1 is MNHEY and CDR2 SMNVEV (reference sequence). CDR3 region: CASSSWQLSTDTQYF. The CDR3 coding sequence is TGTGCCAGCAGCTCCTGGCAGCTAAGCACAGATACGCAGTATTTT.

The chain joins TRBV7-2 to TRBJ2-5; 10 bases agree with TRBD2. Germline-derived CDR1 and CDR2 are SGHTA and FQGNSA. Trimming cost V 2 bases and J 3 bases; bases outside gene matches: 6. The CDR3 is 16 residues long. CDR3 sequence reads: CASSLLGTSGKETQYF. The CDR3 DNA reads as TGTGCCAGCAGCTTATTGGGAACTAGCGGGAAAGAGACCCAGTACTTC.

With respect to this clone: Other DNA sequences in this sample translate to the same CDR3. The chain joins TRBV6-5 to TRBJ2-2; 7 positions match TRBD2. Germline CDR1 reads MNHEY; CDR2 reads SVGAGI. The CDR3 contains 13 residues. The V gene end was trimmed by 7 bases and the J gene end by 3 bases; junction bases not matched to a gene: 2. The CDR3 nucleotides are TGTGCCAGCATTCGGGGGGACACCGGGGAGCTGTTTTTT. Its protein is CASIRGDTGELFF.

The CDR3 reads CAWSATPAGGNTIYF. As DNA, the CDR3 is TGTGCCTGGAGTGCTACCCCGGCAGGTGGAAACACCATATATTTT. This sequence joins TRBV30 and TRBJ1-3; D unclear. The V gene's germline CDR1 is GTSNPN and CDR2 SVGIG (reference sequence). The CDR3 totals 15 residues. Trimming shortened V by 1 base and J by 3 bases, and 13 bases separated the two germline ends.

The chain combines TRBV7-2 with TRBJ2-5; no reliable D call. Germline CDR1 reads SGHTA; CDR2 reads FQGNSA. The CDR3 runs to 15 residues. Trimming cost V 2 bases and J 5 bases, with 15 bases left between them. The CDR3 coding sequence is TGTGCCAGCAGCTTAAGTCCGGCCCGCCAGGAGACCCAGTACTTC. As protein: CASSLSPARQETQYF.

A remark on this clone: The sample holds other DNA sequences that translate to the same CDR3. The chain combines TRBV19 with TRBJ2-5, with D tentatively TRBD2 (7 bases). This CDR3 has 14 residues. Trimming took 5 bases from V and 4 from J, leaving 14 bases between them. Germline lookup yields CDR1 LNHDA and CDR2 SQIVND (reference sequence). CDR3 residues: CASSPGRGGETQYF. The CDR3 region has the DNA TGTGCCAGTAGTCCCGGAAGGGGGGGAGAGACCCAGTACTTC.

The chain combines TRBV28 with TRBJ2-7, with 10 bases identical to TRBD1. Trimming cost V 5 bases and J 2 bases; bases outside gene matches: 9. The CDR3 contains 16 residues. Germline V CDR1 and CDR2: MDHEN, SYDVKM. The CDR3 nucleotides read TGTGCCAGCAGTGTCCCACCGGGACAGGGGACCTACGAGCAGTACTTC. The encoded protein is CASSVPPGQGTYEQYF.

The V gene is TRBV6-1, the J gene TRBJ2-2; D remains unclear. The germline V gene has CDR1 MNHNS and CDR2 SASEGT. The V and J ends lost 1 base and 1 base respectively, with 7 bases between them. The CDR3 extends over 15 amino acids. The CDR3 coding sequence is TGTGCCAGCAGTGAAGGGTGGGTGAACACCGGGGAGCTGTTTTTT. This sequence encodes CASSEGWVNTGELFF.

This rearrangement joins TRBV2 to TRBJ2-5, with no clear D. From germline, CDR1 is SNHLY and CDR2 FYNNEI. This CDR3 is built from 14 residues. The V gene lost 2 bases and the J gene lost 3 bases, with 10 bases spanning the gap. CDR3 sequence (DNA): TGTGCCAGCAGTGAAATCCCGGTTAAAGAGACCCAGTACTTC. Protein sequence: CASSEIPVKETQYF.